This TCR beta chain is from a study of T-cell memory formation after mild COVID-19. TCRdb re-called the 5' RACE reads with MiXCR, one entry per CDR3 protein. The table lists around 450,000 distinct CDR3 sequences, roughly a quarter of them singletons. The ends were cut back, 6 bases at V and 0 bases at J, with 23 bases in the middle. This CDR3 spans 19 amino acids. This rearrangement joins TRBV12-3 or TRBV12-4 to TRBJ1-4, with a possible D match to TRBD1 (6 bases). The receptor was isolated from an adult woman who had mild COVID-19 (a few samples of this study predate the infection). Cell type and time point are not known. The sequenced sample was PBMCs or a T cell subset sorted from them (not recorded which). CDR3 DNA sequence: TGTGCCAGCAGCCTCAACTCGGGACACTTTTCTGCAACTAATGAAAAACTGTTTTTT. Its translation: CASSLNSGHFSATNEKLFF.